These 8 T cell receptor beta chains were sequenced from one sample in a study of control samples from healthy donors and cancer patients. Clones were read by immunoSEQ multiplex PCR, and TCRdb kept only the in-frame ones, dropping some. There are 150,000 to 200,000 clones in the sample; around nine tenths occur only once, and approximately 1.4% lies in the top ten. Sequencing was performed on blood. The receptors here all came from a young man in good health.

The chain carries TRBV6-5 and TRBJ1-4, with 11 positions matching TRBD1. CDR1 is MNHEY and CDR2 is SVGAGI in the germline V gene. The CDR3 consists of 14 residues. With 6 bases clipped from V and 7 bases from J, the junction kept 4 bases outside the gene matches. CDR3 sequence reads: CASRDRGRGEKLFF. Written as DNA, the CDR3 is TGTGCCAGCAGGGACAGGGGGCGCGGTGAAAAACTGTTTTTT.

This clone was seen a single time. The V and J genes are TRBV6-1 and TRBJ2-1; D is ambiguous. The CDR3 covers 15 residues. V was pared by 1 base and J by 0 bases, with 7 bases between. The germline V gene has CDR1 MNHNS and CDR2 SASEGT. The chain's CDR3 is CASSEGVSSYNEQFF. The CDR3 DNA reads as TGTGCCAGCAGTGAAGGGGTAAGCTCCTACAATGAGCAGTTCTTC.

The chain recombines TRBV14 with TRBJ2-3, with 12 bases aligning to TRBD2. J was trimmed by 4 bases and V by 1 base; bases with no gene match: 6. Germline-derived CDR1 and CDR2 are SGHDN and FVKESK. This CDR3 has 17 residues. The CDR3 coding sequence is TGTGCCAGCAGCCAAGTTAGGACTAGCGGGGTTGCAGATACGCAGTATTTT. Translating gives CASSQVRTSGVADTQYF. Looking up the rest from reference TRBV14 and TRBJ2-3 gives the full variable domain: EAGVTQFPSHSVIEKGQTVTLRCDPISGHDNLYWYRRVMGKEIKFLLHFVKESKQDESGMPNNRFLAERTGGTYSTLKVQPAELEDSGVYFCASSQVRTSGVADTQYFGPGTRLTVL.

The chain couples TRBV11-2 to TRBJ2-7, with D tentatively TRBD1 (6 bases). This CDR3 region has 12 residues. The V end was cut by 6 bases, the J end by 4 bases, with 10 bases between. The germline V gene has CDR1 SGHAT and CDR2 FQNNGV. The CDR3 here is CASSWQGYEQYF. The CDR3 DNA reads TGTGCCAGCAGTTGGCAGGGGTACGAGCAGTACTTC.

CDR3: CASSLPTLNTEAFF. The CDR3 bases are TGTGCCAGCAGCTTACCGACGCTGAACACTGAAGCTTTCTTT. The rearrangement joins TRBV7-9 to TRBJ1-1; unclear D gene. V was shortened by 2 bases and J by 0 bases, with 7 bases between the two germline ends. This CDR3 comprises 14 residues. Germline lookup yields CDR1 SEHNR and CDR2 FQNEAQ (reference sequence).

The chain is built from TRBV2 and TRBJ1-3, with 7 bases matching TRBD1. Germline trimming cut 8 bases from V and 3 bases from J; bases unmatched to any gene: 4. CDR1 and CDR2 (germline): SNHLY, FYNNEI. There are 13 residues in the CDR3. The CDR3 protein is CASLQGFGNTIYF. The CDR3 nucleotides read TGTGCCAGCTTACAGGGGTTTGGAAACACCATATATTTT.

V gene TRBV10-3 combines with J gene TRBJ2-3; tentative D call: TRBD2 (6 bases). V lost 4 bases, J lost 2 bases, and 10 bases lay in between. Per the germline V gene, CDR1 is ENHRY and CDR2 is SYGVKD. CDR3 length equals 14 residues. This chain's CDR3 is CAISVADLTDTQYF. The CDR3 coding sequence is TGTGCCATCAGTGTAGCGGATCTCACAGATACGCAGTATTTT.

This chain connects TRBV10-2 to TRBJ1-4; D is undetermined. Germline CDR1 and CDR2: WSHSY and SAAADI. The V end lost 7 bases, the J end lost 8 bases, and 11 bases lay between the germline ends. The CDR3 runs to 12 residues. CDR3: CASTSDREKLFF. The DNA for the CDR3 is TGCGCCAGCACTTCGGATAGGGAAAAACTGTTTTTT.